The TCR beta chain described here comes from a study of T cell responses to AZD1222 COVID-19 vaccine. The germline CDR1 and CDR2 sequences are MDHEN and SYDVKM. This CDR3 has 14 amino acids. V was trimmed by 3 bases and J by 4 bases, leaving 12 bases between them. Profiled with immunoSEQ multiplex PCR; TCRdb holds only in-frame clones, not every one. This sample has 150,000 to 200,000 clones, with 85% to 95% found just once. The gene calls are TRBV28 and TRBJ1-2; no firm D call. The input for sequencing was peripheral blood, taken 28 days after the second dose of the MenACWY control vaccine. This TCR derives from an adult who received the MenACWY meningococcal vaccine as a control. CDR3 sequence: CASSLGSRVYGYTF. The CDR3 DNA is TGTGCCAGCAGTTTGGGGTCCAGAGTCTATGGCTACACCTTC.